The T cell receptor (beta chain) described here comes from a study of blood T cell repertoires in COVID-19. As for the study in general: PBMCs, B-cell-depleted T cells, or T cells were the source of the cDNA or gDNA that made up the material.

With V trimmed by 2 bases and J by 0 bases, 8 bases remained unmatched. Germline lookup yields CDR1 MNHEY and CDR2 SMNVEV (reference sequence). The CDR3 is 18 amino acids. TCRdb's table, derived via immunoSEQ multiplex PCR, lists solely in-frame clones and lacks some. The sample lists over 35,000 clones, less than 85% occurring once. This receptor was identified in a man aged 70-80 years with acute or convalescent COVID-19. The genes are TRBV27 and TRBJ1-5, with TRBD1 matching over 9 bases. The specimen sequenced was peripheral blood. The CDR3 DNA follows: TGTGCCAGCAGTTTAGCGGGACAGGGCTTCTATAGCAATCAGCCCCAGCATTTT. It translates to CASSLAGQGFYSNQPQHF.